These T cell receptor beta chains were read from a single sample in a study of shared clonotypes between healthy human individuals. Measured with immunoSEQ multiplex PCR; TCRdb has only the in-frame clones, and not every one. Of more than 1,200,000 clones in the sample, around 98.5% were seen once. Sequencing was carried out using naive CD4+ T cells sorted from blood. Receptors originate from a man younger than 45 in good health. Both conserved end residues are part of each CDR3. Clone size is given for some rows only: seen once, a few or many times, or a class if the clone is expanded.

clone_size	v_call	cdr3_aa
NA	TRBV28	CASSPLGLAGNNEQFF
NA	TRBV6-6	CASSYPGSYNEQFF
NA	TRBV11-2	CASSPGRGRATRETQYF
NA	TRBV7-6	CASSPSGNTGELFF
NA	TRBV5-4	CASSLGGTGANVLTF
NA	TRBV7-2	CASSLAGGVDTQYF
NA	TRBV15	CATSFREGGADTQYF
NA	TRBV7-9	CASSLFSVPTDTQYF
NA	TRBV6-1	CASSEALATATEAFF
NA	TRBV28	CASTNSGTGNTEAFF
NA	TRBV5-1	CASSLAPGARDTQYF
NA	TRBV5-4	CASSPKGLAGDPRYEQYF
once	TRBV7-3	CASSLKIGELGSYNEQFF
NA	TRBV4-1	CASSQEIRGSRGTDTQYF